This passage covers 22 T cell receptor beta chains from one sample sequenced in a study of identical twins. Via MiXCR, TCRdb re-called the 5' RACE reads, giving one row per CDR3 protein. The data contain more than 650,000 distinct CDR3 sequences, 6% to 6.5% of them seen just once; the ten biggest clones take up around 2%. Material: naive T cells sorted from blood. All receptors derive from a man aged 18 to 29 in good health.

This clonotype was seen at least ten times. The chain carries TRBV20-1 and TRBJ2-2; tentative D call: TRBD1 (5 bases). Trimming took off 5 bases at V and 6 bases at J, with 16 bases between the two ends. CDR1 and CDR2 from the germline V gene are DFQATT and SNEGSKA (reference sequence). The CDR3 consists of 14 residues. The DNA for the CDR3 is TGCAGTGCTCAGTATCAGGGTGGGGCCGGGGAGCTGTTTTTT. This codes for CSAQYQGGAGELFF.

At least ten counts were recorded for this clonotype. V gene TRBV29-1 combines with J gene TRBJ2-1, with TRBD2 matching 8 bases. The CDR3 is made up of 13 amino acids. Germline values: CDR1 SQVTM, CDR2 ANQGSEA. V lost 6 bases and J lost 6; bases outside the gene matches: 7. This chain's CDR3 is CSVTSGPSNEQFF. The DNA for the CDR3 is TGCAGCGTAACTAGCGGACCAAGCAATGAGCAGTTCTTC.

This chain connects TRBV7-9 to TRBJ2-2; 9 bases map to TRBD1. The CDR3 is 15 amino acids. The trim removed 5 bases at V and 5 bases at J, leaving 6 bases unmatched. The germline CDR1 and CDR2 sequences are SEHNR and FQNEAQ (reference sequence). CDR3 DNA: TGTGCCAGCAGCATGGGACAGGGAAAAACCGGGGAGCTGTTTTTT. As protein: CASSMGQGKTGELFF.

This chain joins TRBV18 and TRBJ1-1; no clear D gene. The CDR3 covers 13 residues. CDR1 is KGHSH, CDR2 LQKENI, per germline. V was pared by 0 bases and J by 6 bases, with 8 bases between. CDR3 coding DNA: TGTGCCAGCTCACCACCGGTGCGAGCTGAAGCTTTCTTT. Protein product: CASSPPVRAEAFF. The variable domain in full, completed from reference TRBV18 and TRBJ1-1, reads NAGVMQNPRHLVRRRGQEARLRCSPMKGHSHVYWYRQLPEEGLKFMVYLQKENIIDESGMPKERFSAEFPKEGPSILRIQQVVRGDSAAYFCASSPPVRAEAFFGQGTRLTVV.

This clonotype turned up a few times. The V and J genes are TRBV4-3 and TRBJ2-1, with a weak D call TRBD2 (5 bases). Between the trimmed V and J ends, which lost 1 base and 3 bases, there was a span of 16 bases. Germline V CDR1 and CDR2: LGHNA, YSLEER. This CDR3 region has 17 residues. The CDR3 DNA sequence: TGCGCCAGCAGCCAAGCGGCTAGCCTGACCAGCTACAATGAGCAGTTCTTC. Residues: CASSQAASLTSYNEQFF.

At least ten counts were recorded for this clonotype. The chain couples TRBV9 to TRBJ2-1, with 9 bases aligning to TRBD1. J was trimmed by 8 bases and V by 3 bases; bases with no gene match: 3. Germline values: CDR1 SGDLS, CDR2 YYNGEE. The CDR3 is 13 amino acids. CDR3 in amino acids: CASSGDRAHEQFF. The CDR3 DNA reads TGTGCCAGCAGCGGGGACAGGGCCCATGAGCAGTTCTTC.

The gene calls are TRBV7-9 and TRBJ2-1, with D hard to call. Between the trimmed V and J ends, which lost 5 bases and 1 base, there was a span of 9 bases. Germline CDR1 and CDR2: SEHNR and FQNEAQ (reference sequence). This CDR3 has 14 residues. The CDR3 bases are TGTGCCAGCAGCCCGACAATATCCTACAATGAGCAGTTCTTC. Translating gives CASSPTISYNEQFF.

The chain employs TRBV6-5 and TRBJ2-7, with 9 bases identical to TRBD2. With V trimmed by 6 bases and J by 1 base, 4 bases remained unmatched. The CDR3 sequence is 14 residues long. Germline CDR1 reads MNHEY; CDR2 reads SVGAGI. In nucleotides, the CDR3 is TGTGCCAGCAGGTTACTAGCGGGTTCCTACGAGCAGTACGTC. Translating it yields CASRLLAGSYEQYV.

The CDR3 loop reads CASSASWTGLYEQYF. Here the CDR3 DNA reads TGTGCCAGCAGCGCATCCTGGACGGGCCTCTACGAGCAGTACTTC. The chain combines TRBV7-2 with TRBJ2-7; D unclear. The CDR3 is 15 residues long. The germline V and J ends were trimmed by 5 bases and 3 bases, with 17 bases remaining between them. Germline V gene data show CDR1 as SGHTA and CDR2 as FQGNSA.

This clonotype has a count of ten or more. This chain uses TRBV20-1 with TRBJ2-1; TRBD2 matches at 7 bases. Germline V lookup: CDR1 DFQATT, CDR2 SNEGSKA (reference sequence). This CDR3 region has 16 residues. J gave up 1 base and V 1 base, and 7 bases lay outside the gene matches. DNA for the CDR3: TGCAGTGCTAGAGTCCCTCTAGCGGCGTCCTACAATGAGCAGTTCTTC. Protein product: CSARVPLAASYNEQFF.

This clonotype was detected ten times or more. The chain is built from TRBV5-1 and TRBJ2-7, with a possible D match to TRBD1 (6 bases). Trimming stripped 4 bases from V and 3 bases from J, with 20 bases between. The CDR3 runs 16 residues. In germline, CDR1 is SGHRS, CDR2 YFSETQ. The CDR3 loop is CASSPVGAGGVYEQYV. The CDR3 DNA sequence: TGCGCCAGCAGCCCTGTGGGGGCTGGGGGAGTCTACGAGCAGTACGTC.

The V gene is TRBV2, the J gene TRBJ1-2; D might be TRBD1 (5 bases). This CDR3 has 12 residues. CDR1 and CDR2 (germline): SNHLY, FYNNEI. Trimming pared 8 bases from V and 3 bases from J, leaving 10 bases between. CDR3 DNA sequence: TGTGCCAGCGTTGGGACGGACTATGGCTACACCTTC. It translates to CASVGTDYGYTF.

CDR3 sequence: CASSYRDIVYEQYV. CDR3 in DNA: TGTGCCAGCAGTTACAGGGACATCGTCTACGAGCAGTACGTC. This sequence joins TRBV6-2 or TRBV6-3 and TRBJ2-7, with D possibly matching TRBD1 (6 bases). Germline V gene sequence: CDR1 MNHEY, CDR2 SVGEGT. CDR3 size: 14 residues. Trimming took off 2 bases at V and 3 bases at J, with 11 bases between the two ends.

J is TRBJ2-1 and V is TRBV12-3 or TRBV12-4; D unclear. This CDR3 has 15 residues. V lost 5 bases and J 5 bases, leaving 16 bases between the germline ends. The CDR3 DNA sequence: TGTGCCAGCAGTCGAACCAAGAGTTTAGACAATGAGCAGTTCTTC. Protein sequence: CASSRTKSLDNEQFF.

This clonotype was counted only a few times. J is TRBJ2-1 and V is TRBV12-3 or TRBV12-4; 8 bases line up with TRBD2. CDR3 length: 15 residues. Trimming cost V 3 bases and J 9 bases; bases outside gene matches: 10. DNA for the CDR3: TGTGCCAGCAGTTTCTACGGCGGGAGGACCAGTGAGCAGTTCTTC. As protein: CASSFYGGRTSEQFF.

This clonotype was seen ten or more times. This chain uses TRBV11-1 with TRBJ2-3, with 16 bases matching TRBD2. The CDR3 is 19 amino acids. V was clipped by 7 bases and J by 2 bases; unmatched bases: 12. Germline V gene data show CDR1 as SGHAT and CDR2 as FQDESV (reference sequence). CDR3 sequence: CASMDPGTSGRALTDTQYF. CDR3 coding DNA: TGTGCCAGCATGGACCCCGGGACTAGCGGGAGGGCCCTCACAGATACGCAGTATTTT.

The rearrangement links TRBV12-3 or TRBV12-4 to TRBJ2-7; D may be TRBD1 or TRBD2 (6 bases each). This CDR3 is built from 14 residues. V was shortened by 3 bases and J by 7 bases, with 16 bases between the two germline ends. The CDR3 is CASSFSRGPWEQYF. In DNA form, the CDR3 reads TGTGCCAGCAGTTTCTCCCGGGGGCCTTGGGAGCAGTACTTC.

This clonotype was counted at least ten times. The chain joins TRBV6-1 to TRBJ2-3; D not certain. CDR3 length: 15 amino acids. V was clipped by 7 bases and J by 1 base, with 15 bases between them. In germline, CDR1 is MNHNS, CDR2 SASEGT. CDR3: CASTPVGSGTDTQYF. As DNA, the CDR3 is TGTGCCAGCACCCCCGTGGGTTCTGGCACAGATACGCAGTATTTT.

The V and J genes are TRBV5-1 and TRBJ2-7, with 11 bases identical to TRBD1. CDR3 length equals 14 residues. The germline CDR1 and CDR2 sequences are SGHRS and YFSETQ. V was pared by 4 bases and J by 5 bases, with 5 bases of the junction left unmatched. The CDR3 nucleotides read TGCGCCAGCAGCAGCGGACAGGGGGCTGACGAGCAGTACTTC. Protein product: CASSSGQGADEQYF.

This chain uses TRBV6-1 with TRBJ2-1; D is unclear. Germline values: CDR1 MNHNS, CDR2 SASEGT. Trimming removed 8 bases at V and 4 bases at J, with 18 bases between. The CDR3 totals 15 residues. CDR3 nucleotides: TGTGCCAGCCGAACTCCGACTGGACCTTACAATGAGCAGTTCTTC. Translation gives CASRTPTGPYNEQFF.

The V call is TRBV7-9, the J call TRBJ1-2, with 10 bases aligning to TRBD1. This CDR3 has 16 residues. Trimming at V came to 1 base and at J to 8 bases, leaving 10 bases not matched to a gene. Germline lookup yields CDR1 SEHNR and CDR2 FQNEAQ (reference sequence). CDR3 sequence (DNA): TGTGCCAGCAGCTTAGAGCCTGACAGGGGGCTCAGAGGCTACACCTTC. It yields the protein CASSLEPDRGLRGYTF.

This clonotype showed up many times. V is TRBV24-1 and J is TRBJ2-1; D is possibly TRBD1 (6 bases). Trimming removed 4 bases from V and 1 base from J, with 13 bases in between. Germline assignment: CDR1 KGHDR and CDR2 SFDVKD. The CDR3 runs 16 residues. CDR3 sequence: CATSEADSPSYNEQFF. DNA of the CDR3: TGTGCCACCAGTGAAGCGGACAGCCCTTCCTACAATGAGCAGTTCTTC.